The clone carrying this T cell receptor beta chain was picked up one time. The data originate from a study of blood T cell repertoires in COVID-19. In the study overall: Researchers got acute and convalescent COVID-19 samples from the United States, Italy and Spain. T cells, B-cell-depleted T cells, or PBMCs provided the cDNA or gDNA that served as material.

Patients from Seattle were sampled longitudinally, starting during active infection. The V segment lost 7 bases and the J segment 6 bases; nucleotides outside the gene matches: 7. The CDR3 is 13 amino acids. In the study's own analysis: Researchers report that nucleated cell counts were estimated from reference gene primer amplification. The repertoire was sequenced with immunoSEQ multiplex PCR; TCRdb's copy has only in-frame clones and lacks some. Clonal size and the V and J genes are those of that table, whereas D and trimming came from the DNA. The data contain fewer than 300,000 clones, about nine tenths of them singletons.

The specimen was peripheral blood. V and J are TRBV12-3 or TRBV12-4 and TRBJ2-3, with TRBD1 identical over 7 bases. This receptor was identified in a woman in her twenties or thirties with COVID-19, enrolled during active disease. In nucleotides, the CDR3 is TGTGCCAGCAAAAGGGGGCTAAGTGATACGCAGTATTTT. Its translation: CASKRGLSDTQYF.